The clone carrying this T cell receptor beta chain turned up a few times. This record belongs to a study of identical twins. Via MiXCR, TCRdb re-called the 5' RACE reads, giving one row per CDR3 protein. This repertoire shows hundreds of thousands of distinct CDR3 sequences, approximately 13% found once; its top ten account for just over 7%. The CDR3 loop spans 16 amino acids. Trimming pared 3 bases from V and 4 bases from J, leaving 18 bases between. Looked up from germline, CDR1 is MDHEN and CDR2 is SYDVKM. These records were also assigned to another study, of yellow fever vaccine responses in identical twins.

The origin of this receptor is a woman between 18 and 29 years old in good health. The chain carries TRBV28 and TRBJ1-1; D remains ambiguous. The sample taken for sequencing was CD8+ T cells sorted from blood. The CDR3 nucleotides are TGTGCCAGCAGTTTCCACGAGGGCGTCGGAGGCACTGAAGCTTTCTTT. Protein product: CASSFHEGVGGTEAFF.